The clone carrying this TCR beta chain was counted a few times. Its specificity is not known. The authors made TCR beta libraries by quantitative 5'-RACE with molecular barcodes. TCRdb fed the 5' RACE reads into MiXCR, producing one record per CDR3 protein. The data hold about 340,000 distinct CDR3 sequences, with roughly 8% observed a single time. Per the germline V gene, CDR1 is MNHEY and CDR2 is SMNVEV (reference sequence). The ends were cut back, 2 bases at V and 3 bases at J, with 17 bases in the middle. This CDR3 region has 16 residues. The data were taken from a study of CD8 T cells in ankylosing spondylitis. Broader study findings: A CD8+ phenotype characterized the disease-linked clones, which were relatively rare in peripheral blood. Earlier studies detected some motif variants in reactive arthritis synovial fluid and blood. Seemingly distinctive of ankylosing spondylitis blood was a TCR beta motif formed by eight highly homologous variants.

Sequencing was carried out using blood, either unsorted or a sorted T cell fraction (not recorded which). This TCR came from a male donor with ankylosing spondylitis. The rearrangement links TRBV27 to TRBJ2-7; the D is unclear. The CDR3 loop reads CASSLGRASENYEQYF. As DNA, the CDR3 is TGTGCCAGCAGTTTAGGTCGGGCAAGCGAGAACTACGAGCAGTACTTC.